The 12 T cell receptor beta chains presented below share a single source sample, sequenced in a study of T-cell reconstitution after alpha-beta-depleted transplantation in children. Library preparation (for TCRbeta) was performed with unique molecular identifiers. Via MiXCR, TCRdb re-called the PCR reads, giving one row per CDR3 protein. The data show about 590,000 distinct CDR3 sequences, approximately 12% seen once. The sequencing used PBMCs, mostly from graft donor cells, collected 360 days after TCRalphabeta/CD19-depleted stem cell transplant. Receptor source: a male patient between 5 and 17 years old who had a stem cell transplant for acute myeloid leukemia, so the T cells may come from the graft donor.

This clonotype showed up many times. This sequence joins TRBV20-1 and TRBJ2-7, with TRBD2 matching over 7 bases. V was clipped by 3 bases and J by 0 bases; unmatched bases: 8. The germline V gene encodes CDR1 DFQATT and CDR2 SNEGSKA (reference sequence). The CDR3 is made up of 15 amino acids. In DNA, the CDR3 is TGCAGTGCTAGGGGAGGGGTTGGGTACTCCTACGAGCAGTACTTC. It is translated as CSARGGVGYSYEQYF.

The chain links TRBV6-1 to TRBJ1-2; possible D gene TRBD1, 5 bases. Deletions cut 6 bases from V and 3 bases from J, with 17 bases between. Looked up from germline, CDR1 is MNHNS and CDR2 is SASEGT. The length of the CDR3 is 15 residues. The DNA for the CDR3 is TGTGCCAGCAGCTCCCCGGCAGGGCCTTACTATGGCTACACCTTC. It yields the protein CASSSPAGPYYGYTF.

The chain has TRBV21-1 and TRBJ1-3; the D call TRBD1 from the table was never checked on the DNA. TRBV21-1 is assigned pseudogene status. The CDR3 runs 16 residues. CDR3 sequence reads: CASSVGRGLSGNTIYF. The CDR3 bases are TGTGCCAGCAGCGTAGGCAGGGGCCTCTCTGGAAACACCATATATTTT.

This clonotype appeared a few times. The V gene is TRBV20-1, the J gene TRBJ1-5; 7 bases agree with TRBD1. The trim removed 1 base at V and 2 bases at J, leaving 8 bases unmatched. CDR1 is DFQATT and CDR2 is SNEGSKA in the germline V gene (reference sequence). This CDR3 has 16 amino acids. The CDR3 spells CSARGEGTGGNQPQHF. The CDR3 DNA reads as TGCAGTGCTAGAGGGGAGGGCACAGGGGGCAATCAGCCCCAGCATTTT.

This clonotype was found a few times. This chain joins TRBV28 and TRBJ1-5; 7 positions agree with TRBD1. The CDR3 runs to 17 residues. The V segment lost 4 bases and the J segment 2 bases; nucleotides outside the gene matches: 11. From germline, CDR1 is MDHEN and CDR2 SYDVKM. The CDR3 DNA reads as TGTGCCAGCAGTTCCGTTCTAGACAGGGTGCGCAATCAGCCCCAGCATTTT. Protein product: CASSSVLDRVRNQPQHF. The variable domain in full, with the rest retrieved from reference TRBV28 and TRBJ1-5, is DVKVTQSSRYLVKRTGEKVFLECVQDMDHENMFWYRQDPGLGLRLIYFSYDVKMKEKGDIPEGYSVSREKKERFSLILESASTNQTSMYLCASSSVLDRVRNQPQHFGDGTRLSIL.

This clonotype occurred many times. The V gene is TRBV6-2 or TRBV6-3, the J gene TRBJ2-1; D perhaps matches TRBD2 (5 bases). The germline gives CDR1 MNHEY, CDR2 SVGEGT. The CDR3 extends over 15 amino acids. With 2 bases removed from V and 9 bases from J, the gap between germline ends came to 17 bases. CDR3 amino acids: CASSYRGRPKGEQFF. The CDR3 DNA reads as TGTGCCAGCAGTTACCGGGGAAGGCCCAAGGGTGAGCAGTTCTTC.

There are a few counts of this clonotype. The CDR3 protein is CASSPSGRANNEQFF. CDR3 sequence (DNA): TGTGCCAGCAGTCCTAGCGGGAGGGCAAACAATGAGCAGTTCTTC. The rearrangement links TRBV28 to TRBJ2-1, with 12 bases matching TRBD2. CDR1 is MDHEN, CDR2 SYDVKM, per germline. Trimming cost V 5 bases and J 5 bases; bases outside gene matches: 4. The CDR3 loop spans 15 amino acids.

The sample holds many counts of this clonotype. The chain couples TRBV25-1 to TRBJ2-7; tentatively, D is TRBD2 (6 bases). V lost 3 bases, J lost 7 bases, and 16 bases lay in between. CDR3 size: 14 residues. In germline, CDR1 is MGHDK, CDR2 SYGVNS. The CDR3 is CASSDGTGVGEQYF. DNA of the CDR3: TGTGCCAGCAGTGACGGGACGGGAGTAGGAGAGCAGTACTTC.

The chain carries TRBV29-1 and TRBJ2-1; perhaps TRBD2 as D (7 bases). Germline lookup yields CDR1 SQVTM and CDR2 ANQGSEA. CDR3 length equals 14 residues. V was shortened by 4 bases and J by 5 bases, with 15 bases between the two germline ends. Here the CDR3 DNA reads TGCAGCGTTGGAAGGGGGGGTGGGAACAATGAGCAGTTCTTC. It codes for CSVGRGGGNNEQFF.

This chain uses TRBV20-1 with TRBJ2-1, with 8 bases that match TRBD2. This CDR3 is built from 15 residues. CDR1 and CDR2 (germline): DFQATT, SNEGSKA (reference sequence). V dropped 3 bases and J dropped 0; count of bases not matched to a gene: 4. CDR3 residues: CSARKGLASYNEQFF. DNA for the CDR3: TGCAGTGCTAGGAAAGGACTAGCCTCCTACAATGAGCAGTTCTTC.

This chain connects TRBV7-6 to TRBJ2-7, with D perhaps TRBD1 (6 bases). The CDR3 totals 15 residues. With 3 bases removed from V and 3 bases from J, the gap between germline ends came to 15 bases. Germline loops: CDR1 SGHVS, CDR2 FNYEAQ. This CDR3 is CASSLSDSANYEQYF. The CDR3 coding sequence is TGTGCCAGCAGCTTGTCGGACAGCGCTAACTACGAGCAGTACTTC.

In its sample, this clonotype was seen a few times. V usage is TRBV21-1 and J usage is TRBJ2-7; the D call in the table, TRBD1, was not verified against the DNA. TRBV21-1 is a listed pseudogene. The CDR3 runs 17 residues. The CDR3 sequence: CASSKLREKGGDYEQYF. In DNA, the CDR3 is TGTGCCAGCAGCAAACTAAGAGAGAAAGGGGGGGATTACGAGCAGTACTTC.